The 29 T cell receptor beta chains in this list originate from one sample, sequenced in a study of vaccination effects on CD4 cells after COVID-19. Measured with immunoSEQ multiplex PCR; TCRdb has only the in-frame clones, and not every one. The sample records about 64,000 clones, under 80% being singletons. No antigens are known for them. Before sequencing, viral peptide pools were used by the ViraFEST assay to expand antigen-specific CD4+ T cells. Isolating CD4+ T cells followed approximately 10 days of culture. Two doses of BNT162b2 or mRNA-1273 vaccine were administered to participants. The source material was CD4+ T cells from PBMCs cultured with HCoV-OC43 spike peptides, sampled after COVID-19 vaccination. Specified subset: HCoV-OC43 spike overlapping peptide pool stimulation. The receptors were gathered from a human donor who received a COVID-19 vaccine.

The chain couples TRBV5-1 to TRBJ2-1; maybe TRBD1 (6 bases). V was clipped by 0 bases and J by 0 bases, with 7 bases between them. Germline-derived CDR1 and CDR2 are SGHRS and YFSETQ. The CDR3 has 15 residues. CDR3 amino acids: CASSLGTVSYNEQFF. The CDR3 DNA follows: TGCGCCAGCAGCTTGGGGACAGTCTCCTACAATGAGCAGTTCTTC.

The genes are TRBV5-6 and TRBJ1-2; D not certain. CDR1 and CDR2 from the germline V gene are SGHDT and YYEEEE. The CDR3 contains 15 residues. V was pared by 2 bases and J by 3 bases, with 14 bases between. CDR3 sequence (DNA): TGTGCCAGCAGCTTTTCACCTCAGGAGGACTATGGCTACACCTTC. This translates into CASSFSPQEDYGYTF.

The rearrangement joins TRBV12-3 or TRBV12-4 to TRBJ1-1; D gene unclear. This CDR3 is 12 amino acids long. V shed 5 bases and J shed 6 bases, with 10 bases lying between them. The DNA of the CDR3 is TGTGCCAGCAGTCCCGGTTTAGCTGAAGCTTTCTTT. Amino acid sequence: CASSPGLAEAFF.

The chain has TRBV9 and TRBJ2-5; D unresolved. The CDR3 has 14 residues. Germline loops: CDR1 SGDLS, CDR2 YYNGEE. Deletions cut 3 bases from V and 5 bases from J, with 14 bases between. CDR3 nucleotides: TGTGCCAGCAGCGCCCCGCCGTTGATGGAGACCCAGTACTTC. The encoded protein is CASSAPPLMETQYF. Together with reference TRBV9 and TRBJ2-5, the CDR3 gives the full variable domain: DSGVTQTPKHLITATGQRVTLRCSPRSGDLSVYWYQQSLDQGLQFLIQYYNGEERAKGNILERFSAQQFPDLHSELNLSSLELGDSALYFCASSAPPLMETQYFGPGTRLLVL.

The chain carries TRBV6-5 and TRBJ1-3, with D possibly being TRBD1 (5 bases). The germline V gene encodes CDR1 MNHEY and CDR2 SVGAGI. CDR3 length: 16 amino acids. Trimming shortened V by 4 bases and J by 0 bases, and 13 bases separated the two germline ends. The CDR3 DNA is TGTGCCAGCAGTTCTCCCCGGGACGGCTCTGGAAACACCATATATTTT. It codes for CASSSPRDGSGNTIYF.

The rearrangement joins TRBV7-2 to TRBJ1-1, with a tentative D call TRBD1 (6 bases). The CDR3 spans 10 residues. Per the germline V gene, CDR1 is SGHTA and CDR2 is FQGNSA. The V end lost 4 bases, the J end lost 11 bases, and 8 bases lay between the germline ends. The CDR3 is CASSYRDAFF. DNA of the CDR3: TGTGCCAGCAGCTACAGGGACGCTTTCTTT.

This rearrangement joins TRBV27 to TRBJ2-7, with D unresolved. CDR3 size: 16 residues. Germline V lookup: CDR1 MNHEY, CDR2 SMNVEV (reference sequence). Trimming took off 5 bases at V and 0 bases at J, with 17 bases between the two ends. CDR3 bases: TGTGCCAGCAGTCCGATCGTGGGCTTAAGCTCCTACGAGCAGTACGTC. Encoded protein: CASSPIVGLSSYEQYV.

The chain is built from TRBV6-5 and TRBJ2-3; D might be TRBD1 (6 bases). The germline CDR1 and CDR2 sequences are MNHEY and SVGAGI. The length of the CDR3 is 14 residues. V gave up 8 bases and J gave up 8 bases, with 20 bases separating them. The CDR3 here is CASRVGTTGSTQYF. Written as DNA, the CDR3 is TGTGCCAGCCGCGTCGGGACAACGGGGAGTACGCAGTATTTT.

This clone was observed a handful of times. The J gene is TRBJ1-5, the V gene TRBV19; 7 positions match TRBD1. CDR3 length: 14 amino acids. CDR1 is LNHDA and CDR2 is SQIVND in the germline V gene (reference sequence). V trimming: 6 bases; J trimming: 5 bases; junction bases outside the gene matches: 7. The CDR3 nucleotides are TGTGCCAGTAGCCCAGGGGGGGTTGATCAGCCCCAGCATTTT. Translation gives CASSPGGVDQPQHF. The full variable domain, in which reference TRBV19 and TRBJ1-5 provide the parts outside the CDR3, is DGGITQSPKYLFRKEGQNVTLSCEQNLNHDAMYWYRQDPGQGLRLIYYSQIVNDFQKGDIAEGYSVSREKKESFPLTVTSAQKNPTAFYLCASSPGGVDQPQHFGDGTRLSIL.

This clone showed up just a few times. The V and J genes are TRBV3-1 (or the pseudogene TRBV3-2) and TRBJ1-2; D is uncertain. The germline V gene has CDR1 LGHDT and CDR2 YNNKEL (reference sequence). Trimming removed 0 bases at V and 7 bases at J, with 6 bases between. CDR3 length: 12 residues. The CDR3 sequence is CASSQDWRGYTF. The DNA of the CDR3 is TGTGCCAGCAGCCAAGATTGGCGTGGCTACACCTTC.

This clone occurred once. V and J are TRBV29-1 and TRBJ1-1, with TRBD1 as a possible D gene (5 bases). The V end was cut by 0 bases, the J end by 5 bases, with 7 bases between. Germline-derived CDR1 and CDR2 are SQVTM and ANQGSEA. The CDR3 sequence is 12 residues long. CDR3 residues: CSVEERTTEAFF. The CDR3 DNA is TGCAGCGTTGAAGAGCGGACAACTGAAGCTTTCTTT.

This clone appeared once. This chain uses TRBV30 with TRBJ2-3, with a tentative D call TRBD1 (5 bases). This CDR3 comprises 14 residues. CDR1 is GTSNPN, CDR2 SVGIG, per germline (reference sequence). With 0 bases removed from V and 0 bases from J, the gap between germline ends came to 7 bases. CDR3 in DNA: TGTGCCTGGAGTGTACAGGCGAGCACAGATACGCAGTATTTT. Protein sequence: CAWSVQASTDTQYF. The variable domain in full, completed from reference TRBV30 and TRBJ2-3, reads SQTIHQWPATLVQPVGSPLSLECTVEGTSNPNLYWYRQAAGRGLQLLFYSVGIGQISSEVPQNLSASRPQDRQFILSSKKLLLSDSGFYLCAWSVQASTDTQYFGPGTRLTVL.

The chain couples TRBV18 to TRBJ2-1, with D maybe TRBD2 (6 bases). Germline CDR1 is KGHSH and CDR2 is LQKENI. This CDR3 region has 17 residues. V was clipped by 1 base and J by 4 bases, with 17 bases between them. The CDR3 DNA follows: TGTGCCAGCTCACCACAGAGAGGGACTTCAAATTACAATGAGCAGTTCTTC. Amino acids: CASSPQRGTSNYNEQFF.

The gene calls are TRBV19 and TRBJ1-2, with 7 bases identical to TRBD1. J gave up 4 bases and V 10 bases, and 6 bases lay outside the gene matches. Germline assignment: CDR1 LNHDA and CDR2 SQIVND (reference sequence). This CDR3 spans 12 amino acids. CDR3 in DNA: TGTGCCACCTTGGACAGGACCTATGGCTACACCTTC. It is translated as CATLDRTYGYTF.

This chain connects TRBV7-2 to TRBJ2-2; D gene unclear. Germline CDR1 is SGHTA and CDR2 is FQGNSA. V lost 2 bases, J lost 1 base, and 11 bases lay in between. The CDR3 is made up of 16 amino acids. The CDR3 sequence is CASSLIPGLNTGELFF. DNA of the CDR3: TGTGCCAGCAGCTTAATCCCCGGGTTGAACACCGGGGAGCTGTTTTTT.

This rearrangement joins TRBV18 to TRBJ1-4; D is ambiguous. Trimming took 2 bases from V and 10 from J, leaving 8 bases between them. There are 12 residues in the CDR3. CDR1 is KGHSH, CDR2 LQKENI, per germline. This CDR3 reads CASSPDGRKLFF. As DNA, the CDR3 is TGTGCCAGCTCACCAGACGGCCGAAAACTGTTTTTT.

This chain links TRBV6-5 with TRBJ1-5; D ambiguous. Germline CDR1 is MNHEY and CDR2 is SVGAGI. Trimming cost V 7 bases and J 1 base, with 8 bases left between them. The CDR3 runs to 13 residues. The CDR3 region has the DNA TGTGCCAGCACTCTGTCCAGCAATCAGCCCCAGCATTTT. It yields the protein CASTLSSNQPQHF.

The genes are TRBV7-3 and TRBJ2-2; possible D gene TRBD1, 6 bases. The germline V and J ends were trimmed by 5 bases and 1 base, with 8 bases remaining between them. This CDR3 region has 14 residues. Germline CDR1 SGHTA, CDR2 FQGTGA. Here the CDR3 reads CASSLQGNTGELFF. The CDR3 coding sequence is TGTGCCAGCAGCCTACAGGGGAACACCGGGGAGCTGTTTTTT.

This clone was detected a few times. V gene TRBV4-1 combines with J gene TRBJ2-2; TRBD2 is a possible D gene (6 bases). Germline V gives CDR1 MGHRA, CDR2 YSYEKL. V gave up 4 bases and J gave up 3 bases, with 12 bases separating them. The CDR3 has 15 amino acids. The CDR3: CASSPGPGDTGELFF. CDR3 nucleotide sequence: TGCGCCAGCAGCCCCGGGCCGGGGGACACCGGGGAGCTGTTTTTT.

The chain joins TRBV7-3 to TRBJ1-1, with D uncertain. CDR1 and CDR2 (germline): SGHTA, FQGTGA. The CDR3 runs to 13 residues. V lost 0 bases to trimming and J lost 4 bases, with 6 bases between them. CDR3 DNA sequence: TGTGCCAGCAGCTTAACGGAAGCCACTGAAGCTTTCTTT. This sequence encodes CASSLTEATEAFF.

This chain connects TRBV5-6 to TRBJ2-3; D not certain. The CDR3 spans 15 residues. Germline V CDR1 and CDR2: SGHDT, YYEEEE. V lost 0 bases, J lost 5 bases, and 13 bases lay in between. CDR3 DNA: TGTGCCAGCAGCTTGGCTCCCGTCTCGGGAGATACGCAGTATTTT. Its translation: CASSLAPVSGDTQYF.

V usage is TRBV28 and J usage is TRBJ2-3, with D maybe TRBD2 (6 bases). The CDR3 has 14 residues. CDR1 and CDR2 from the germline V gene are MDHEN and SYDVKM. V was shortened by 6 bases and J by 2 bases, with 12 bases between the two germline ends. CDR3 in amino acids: CASSPGLVTDTQYF. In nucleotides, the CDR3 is TGTGCCAGCAGCCCGGGACTGGTCACAGATACGCAGTATTTT.

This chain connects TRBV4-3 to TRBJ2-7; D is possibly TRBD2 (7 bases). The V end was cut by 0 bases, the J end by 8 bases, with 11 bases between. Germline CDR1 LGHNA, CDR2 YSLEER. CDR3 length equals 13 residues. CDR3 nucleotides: TGCGCCAGCAGCCAAGATCGGGGGGCTCAGCAGTACGTC. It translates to CASSQDRGAQQYV.

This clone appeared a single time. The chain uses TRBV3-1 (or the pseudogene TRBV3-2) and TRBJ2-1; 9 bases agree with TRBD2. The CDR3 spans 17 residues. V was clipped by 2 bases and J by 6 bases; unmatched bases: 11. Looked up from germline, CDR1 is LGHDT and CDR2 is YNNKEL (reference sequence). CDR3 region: CASSQSPRGGVTNEQFF. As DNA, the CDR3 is TGTGCCAGCAGCCAAAGCCCCCGCGGGGGGGTTACCAATGAGCAGTTCTTC.

The CDR3 here is CASSLQEPSTDTQYF. The CDR3 DNA sequence: TGCGCCAGCAGCTTGCAGGAGCCTAGCACAGATACGCAGTATTTT. V gene TRBV5-1 combines with J gene TRBJ2-3; no clear D. V dropped 1 base and J dropped 0 bases, with 9 bases sitting between them. Germline V gives CDR1 SGHRS, CDR2 YFSETQ. CDR3 length equals 15 residues.

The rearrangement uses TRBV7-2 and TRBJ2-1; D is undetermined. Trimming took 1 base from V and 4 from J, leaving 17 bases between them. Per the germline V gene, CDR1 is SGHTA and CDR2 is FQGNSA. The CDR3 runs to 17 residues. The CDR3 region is CASSLGSSPVRYNEQFF. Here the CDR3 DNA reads TGTGCCAGCAGCTTAGGGTCCAGCCCCGTTAGATACAATGAGCAGTTCTTC.

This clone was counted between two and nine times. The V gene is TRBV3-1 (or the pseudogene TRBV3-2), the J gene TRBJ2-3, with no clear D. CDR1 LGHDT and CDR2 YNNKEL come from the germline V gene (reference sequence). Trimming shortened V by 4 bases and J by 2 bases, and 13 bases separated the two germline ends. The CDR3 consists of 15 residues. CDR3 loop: CASSLQTAPTDTQYF. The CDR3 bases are TGTGCCAGCAGCCTTCAGACGGCGCCCACAGATACGCAGTATTTT.

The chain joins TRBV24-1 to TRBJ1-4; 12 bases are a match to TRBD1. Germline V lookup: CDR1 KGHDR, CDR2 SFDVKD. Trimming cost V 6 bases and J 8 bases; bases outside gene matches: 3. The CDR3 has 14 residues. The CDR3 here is CATSPGTGGEKLFF. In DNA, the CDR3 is TGTGCCACCAGTCCCGGGACAGGGGGCGAAAAACTGTTTTTT.

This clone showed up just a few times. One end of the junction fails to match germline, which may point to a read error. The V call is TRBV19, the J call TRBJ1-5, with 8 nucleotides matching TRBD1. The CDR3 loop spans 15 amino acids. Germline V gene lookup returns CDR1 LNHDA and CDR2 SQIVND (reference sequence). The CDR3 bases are TGTGCCAGTAAGATTGCGCCAGGGGGCAACCAGCCCCAGCATTTT. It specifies CASKIAPGGNQPQHF.